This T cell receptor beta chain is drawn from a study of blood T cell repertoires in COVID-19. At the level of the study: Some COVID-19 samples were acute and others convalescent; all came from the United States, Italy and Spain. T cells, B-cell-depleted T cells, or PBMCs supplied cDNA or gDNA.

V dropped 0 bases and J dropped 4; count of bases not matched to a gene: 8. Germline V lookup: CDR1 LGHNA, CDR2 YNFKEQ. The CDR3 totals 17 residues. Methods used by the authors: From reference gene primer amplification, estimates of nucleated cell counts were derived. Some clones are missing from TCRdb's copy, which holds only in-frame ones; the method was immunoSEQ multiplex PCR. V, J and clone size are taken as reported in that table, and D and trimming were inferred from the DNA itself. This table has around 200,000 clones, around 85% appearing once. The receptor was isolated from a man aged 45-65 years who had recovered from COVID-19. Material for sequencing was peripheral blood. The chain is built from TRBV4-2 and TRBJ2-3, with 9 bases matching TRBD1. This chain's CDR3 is CASSQDLWRDRADTQYF. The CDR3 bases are TGTGCCAGCAGCCAAGATCTGTGGCGGGACAGGGCAGATACGCAGTATTTT.